This is a list of T cell receptor beta chains from one sample in a study of shared clonotypes between healthy human individuals. TCRdb's copy holds only in-frame clones and misses some; the assay was immunoSEQ multiplex PCR. The profile shows more than 2 million clones, roughly 95% of them singletons. The sample was naive CD4+ T cells sorted from blood. These receptors all come from a man aged 18 to 29 in good health. Each CDR3 is given with its conserved first and last residue. The order of the fields is J gene, clone size, V gene, D gene, CDR3 DNA, CDR3 protein. The D gene is left open where the match is weak. Rows may omit the clone size; those that give it use once, few, many or a size class.

J: TRBJ2-4
size: NA
V: TRBV29-1
D: NA
DNA: TGCAGCGTCCGAGGAGGGGTGGCCAAAAACATTCAGTACTTC
CDR3: CSVRGGVAKNIQYF

J: TRBJ2-7
size: few
V: TRBV6-5
D: TRBD1
DNA: TGTGCCAGCAGACAGGGACAGGGTCCCTACGAGCAGTACTTC
CDR3: CASRQGQGPYEQYF

J: TRBJ1-1
size: NA
V: TRBV4-1
D: NA
DNA: TGCGCCAGCAGCCAAGTCCGGGGCTCAATCACTGAAGCTTTCTTT
CDR3: CASSQVRGSITEAFF

J: TRBJ1-1
size: NA
V: TRBV19
D: NA
DNA: TGTGCCAGTAGAGAAACAGGCCAAAACACTGAAGCTTTCTTT
CDR3: CASRETGQNTEAFF

J: TRBJ1-6
size: NA
V: TRBV27
D: NA
DNA: TGTGCCAGCAGTCCCACGGGGACATGGGATAATTCACCCCTCCACTTT
CDR3: CASSPTGTWDNSPLHF

J: TRBJ1-4
size: NA
V: TRBV29-1
D: NA
DNA: TGCAGCGTTGAGTTGGAGCCTGGTGAAAAACTGTTTTTT
CDR3: CSVELEPGEKLFF

J: TRBJ2-7
size: NA
V: TRBV6-5
D: TRBD2
DNA: TGTGCCAGCAGGAGACTAGCGGGAGTTAACGAGCAGTACTTC
CDR3: CASRRLAGVNEQYF

J: TRBJ2-3
size: NA
V: TRBV18
D: TRBD2
DNA: TGTGCCAGCTCACCACTCTACTCAGCGGGGGGCACAGATACGCAGTATTTT
CDR3: CASSPLYSAGGTDTQYF

J: TRBJ2-1
size: NA
V: TRBV19
D: NA
DNA: TGTGCCAGTAGTATAGAGGCAACTCTGACCCCTGCGTTCTTC
CDR3: CASSIEATLTPAFF

J: TRBJ1-5
size: once
V: TRBV19
D: NA
DNA: TGTGCCAGTAGTATGGTAGAAGGCAATCAGCCCCAGCATTTT
CDR3: CASSMVEGNQPQHF

J: TRBJ1-2
size: NA
V: TRBV29-1
D: TRBD1
DNA: TGCAGCGCCATACAGGGGGCTAACTATGGCTACACCTTC
CDR3: CSAIQGANYGYTF

J: TRBJ2-5
size: NA
V: TRBV7-9
D: NA
DNA: TGTGCCAGCAGCCTGGGTCAAGAGACCCAGTACTTC
CDR3: CASSLGQETQYF

J: TRBJ1-1
size: once
V: TRBV7-2
D: TRBD1
DNA: TGTGCCAGCAGCCTTAACGAGCGGACAGGGTGGAGGAAAGCTTTCTTT
CDR3: CASSLNERTGWRKAFF

J: TRBJ2-7
size: NA
V: TRBV18
D: NA
DNA: TGTGCCAGCTCACCTTCCCCTCAAGGCGAGCAGTACTTC
CDR3: CASSPSPQGEQYF

J: TRBJ2-1
size: NA
V: TRBV29-1
D: TRBD2
DNA: TGCAGCGTTGGGACTAGGCAGACGAATGAGCAGTTCTTC
CDR3: CSVGTRQTNEQFF

J: TRBJ1-2
size: once
V: TRBV5-1
D: NA
DNA: TGCGCCAGCAGCCTACAGGGAAGCAACTATGGCTACACCTTC
CDR3: CASSLQGSNYGYTF

J: TRBJ2-5
size: NA
V: TRBV10-3
D: TRBD1
DNA: TGTGCCATCAGTGAGACAGGGACAGGGGGTCAGGAGACCCAGTACTTC
CDR3: CAISETGTGGQETQYF

J: TRBJ2-5
size: NA
V: TRBV5-1
D: TRBD2
DNA: TGCGCCAGCAGCTTGTCTCTAGCGGGGGGACAAGAGACCCAGTACTTC
CDR3: CASSLSLAGGQETQYF

J: TRBJ2-1
size: NA
V: TRBV25-1
D: NA
DNA: TGTGCCAGCAGTGAGTCGACCCTCAGCTCCTACAATGAGCAGTTCTTC
CDR3: CASSESTLSSYNEQFF

J: TRBJ2-7
size: once
V: TRBV20-1
D: NA
DNA: TGCAGTGCCTACGCCCCGCCCGAGCAGTACTTC
CDR3: CSAYAPPEQYF

J: TRBJ2-7
size: NA
V: TRBV5-4
D: TRBD1
DNA: TGTGCCAGCAGCTTGGTGGGGACAGGGGCCTACGAGCAGTACTTC
CDR3: CASSLVGTGAYEQYF

J: TRBJ2-6
size: NA
V: TRBV19
D: TRBD1
DNA: TGTGCCAGTAGTCAGGGGGAGTCTGGGGCCAACGTCCTGACTTTC
CDR3: CASSQGESGANVLTF

J: TRBJ2-7
size: NA
V: TRBV6-1
D: NA
DNA: TGTGCCAGTAGAGTGGGCGGGTCCGCCTACGAGCAGTACTTC
CDR3: CASRVGGSAYEQYF

J: TRBJ2-3
size: NA
V: TRBV27
D: TRBD2
DNA: TGTGCCAGCAGTGAGGCGGGAGGCTCCCTTTGGAAAGATACGCAGTATTTT
CDR3: CASSEAGGSLWKDTQYF

J: TRBJ2-5
size: NA
V: TRBV19
D: TRBD1
DNA: TGTGCCAGTAGTATCGGAGGACAGGAGCTGGAGACCCAGTACTTC
CDR3: CASSIGGQELETQYF